A single sample is the source of the 18 T cell receptor beta chains below, sequenced in a study of shared clonotypes between healthy human individuals (dated by TCRdb to the early 2020s). Receptor amplification or capture employed the immunoSEQ multiplex PCR assay. Entries here come from immuneACCESS through TCRdb and include only in-frame sequences with V and J called. Some clones fail to appear in such tables; in the studies checked, an unresolved V gene covers under half of the shortfall, and the cause of the remainder is unknown. The sample includes millions of clones, with about 92% observed a single time. The ten largest clones capture about 0.39% of the sample. The sequenced sample was naive CD4+ T cells from PBMCs. The meaning of the sample's cell subset or site label: CD45RA+ positively selected. The receptors derive from a man aged 18 to 29 in good health. Some clones in this sample may be carry-over from other donors' samples.

Concerning this clone itself: Other DNA sequences in the sample encode the same CDR3. This chain links TRBV5-4 with TRBJ1-5, with D maybe TRBD1 (5 bases). V was clipped by 4 bases and J by 4 bases, with 9 bases between them. The V gene's germline CDR1 is SGHNT and CDR2 YYREEE (reference sequence). This CDR3 is built from 13 residues. The CDR3: CASSQDSNQPQHF. CDR3 nucleotide sequence: TGTGCCAGCAGCCAAGACAGTAATCAGCCCCAGCATTTT.

The chain uses TRBV29-1 and TRBJ1-4; a possible D gene is TRBD1 (5 bases). This CDR3 contains 13 residues. Trimming left V 4 bases short and J 4 bases short, with 10 bases between. Germline CDR1 reads SQVTM; CDR2 reads ANQGSEA. The CDR3 sequence: CSVVSQGNEKLFF. DNA for the CDR3: TGCAGCGTTGTCTCGCAGGGTAATGAAAAACTGTTTTTT. The variable domain in full, completed from reference TRBV29-1 and TRBJ1-4, reads SAVISQKPSRDICQRGTSLTIQCQVDSQVTMMFWYRQQPGQSLTLIATANQGSEATYESGFVIDKFPISRPNLTFSTLTVSNMSPEDSSIYLCSVVSQGNEKLFFGSGTQLSVL.

V gene TRBV4-1 combines with J gene TRBJ1-1; no definite D call. Germline V gives CDR1 MGHRA, CDR2 YSYEKL. V lost 3 bases, J lost 5 bases, and 16 bases lay in between. This CDR3 is built from 15 residues. The CDR3 is CASSHSRAGGTEAFF. The CDR3 DNA reads as TGCGCCAGCAGCCATTCTAGGGCCGGAGGAACTGAAGCTTTCTTT.

This clone appeared a single time. This chain uses TRBV7-3 with TRBJ2-7; D assignment may be TRBD1 or TRBD2 (5 bases each). Trimming left V 5 bases short and J 6 bases short, with 26 bases between. Per germline, CDR1 SGHTA and CDR2 FQGTGA. The CDR3 has 17 residues. DNA of the CDR3: TGTGCCAGCAGCCCACACCTCCATCCCGGGACCGAGCTCGAGCAGTACTTC. Encoded protein: CASSPHLHPGTELEQYF.

The chain employs TRBV20-1 and TRBJ2-7; D remains ambiguous. V lost 5 bases and J lost 5, with 10 bases in between. The CDR3 spans 11 residues. Germline V gives CDR1 DFQATT, CDR2 SNEGSKA (reference sequence). Here the CDR3 reads CSAPRTDEQYF. CDR3 DNA: TGCAGTGCTCCTCGGACCGACGAGCAGTACTTC.

The chain uses TRBV7-2 and TRBJ2-1, with D unresolved. CDR1 SGHTA and CDR2 FQGNSA come from the germline V gene. The V and J ends lost 1 base and 10 bases respectively, with 14 bases between them. There are 14 residues in the CDR3. The CDR3 coding sequence is TGTGCCAGCAGCTTAGGCCTACAAAGGGAAGAGCAGTTCTTC. It specifies CASSLGLQREEQFF.

This clone was seen just once. This rearrangement joins TRBV6-6 to TRBJ2-1, with D unclear. CDR3 length: 15 amino acids. The V gene's germline CDR1 is MNHNY and CDR2 SVGAGI (reference sequence). Trimming shortened V by 6 bases and J by 1 base, and 13 bases separated the two germline ends. The CDR3, as DNA: TGTGCCAGCAGCACCCCCCCGGAGTCCTACAATGAGCAGTTCTTC. Translating it yields CASSTPPESYNEQFF.

The rearrangement uses TRBV6-6 and TRBJ2-7; no definite D call. The V end was cut by 2 bases, the J end by 4 bases, with 12 bases between. Per germline, CDR1 MNHNY and CDR2 SVGAGI (reference sequence). The CDR3 is 14 residues long. The DNA of the CDR3 is TGTGCCAGCAGTTACCCGGTGGTGGGGTACGAGCAGTACTTC. Translated: CASSYPVVGYEQYF.

V and J are TRBV10-3 and TRBJ1-6; TRBD1 is a possible D gene (5 bases). The germline V and J ends were trimmed by 0 bases and 10 bases, with 10 bases remaining between them. The CDR3 loop spans 14 amino acids. Germline loops: CDR1 ENHRY, CDR2 SYGVKD. CDR3 bases: TGTGCCATCAGTGAGTCCCAGGGAAGCTCACCCCTCCACTTT. Translating it yields CAISESQGSSPLHF.

The chain employs TRBV10-1 and TRBJ2-7, with TRBD1 matching 9 bases. This CDR3 is built from 12 residues. V was clipped by 8 bases and J by 6 bases; unmatched bases: 5. Germline CDR1 WNHNN, CDR2 SYGVQD (reference sequence). The CDR3 nucleotides read TGCGCCAGCTCACGGGACAGGGTCGAGCAGTACTTC. This codes for CASSRDRVEQYF.

CDR3 bases: TGCAGCTTAGGGGTCCGGAATGAGCAGTTCTTC. This encodes CSLGVRNEQFF. The rearrangement links TRBV20-1 to TRBJ2-1; tentative D call: TRBD1 (5 bases). CDR1 is DFQATT and CDR2 is SNEGSKA in the germline V gene (reference sequence). The length of the CDR3 is 11 residues.

The V and J genes are TRBV9 and TRBJ2-7; D unresolved. Germline CDR1 and CDR2: SGDLS and YYNGEE. The CDR3 spans 15 residues. V lost 6 bases, J lost 4 bases, and 20 bases lay in between. CDR3 loop: CASTPEGTFGYEQYF. The CDR3 bases are TGTGCCAGCACCCCAGAAGGCACATTTGGATACGAGCAGTACTTC.

The chain is built from TRBV5-6 and TRBJ1-1; D ambiguous. The CDR3 totals 13 residues. V lost 1 base and J lost 1, with 5 bases in between. The germline V gene encodes CDR1 SGHDT and CDR2 YYEEEE. CDR3 in DNA: TGTGCCAGCAGCTTGTCAGCGAACACTGAAGCTTTCTTT. Its protein product is CASSLSANTEAFF.

The V call is TRBV28, the J call TRBJ1-5; 8 positions match TRBD1. The CDR3 has 15 residues. Trimming at V came to 6 bases and at J to 2 bases, leaving 6 bases not matched to a gene. CDR1 and CDR2 (germline): MDHEN, SYDVKM. CDR3 in DNA: TGTGCCAGCAGCTCGGACAGGGTGGGCAATCAGCCCCAGCATTTT. Translation gives CASSSDRVGNQPQHF. The variable domain in full, with the rest retrieved from reference TRBV28 and TRBJ1-5, is DVKVTQSSRYLVKRTGEKVFLECVQDMDHENMFWYRQDPGLGLRLIYFSYDVKMKEKGDIPEGYSVSREKKERFSLILESASTNQTSMYLCASSSDRVGNQPQHFGDGTRLSIL.

This sequence joins TRBV6-1 and TRBJ2-1; D unclear. The CDR3 is 16 residues long. Germline CDR1 is MNHNS and CDR2 is SASEGT. Trimming removed 4 bases at V and 3 bases at J, with 16 bases between. The CDR3 DNA reads TGTGCCAGCAGTGGAGTCGGTGCGATGCACTACAATGAGCAGTTCTTC. Its translation is CASSGVGAMHYNEQFF.

This sequence joins TRBV19 and TRBJ1-1, with 9 bases fitting TRBD1. Trimming removed 6 bases from V and 6 bases from J; junction bases left unmatched: 11. This CDR3 has 15 residues. Germline assignment: CDR1 LNHDA and CDR2 SQIVND (reference sequence). The DNA for the CDR3 is TGTGCCAGTAGACTAGCCGGGACAGGGCCCGCTGAAGCTTTCTTT. Encoded protein: CASRLAGTGPAEAFF.

This rearrangement joins TRBV7-2 to TRBJ2-3; 8 positions match TRBD1. The germline CDR1 and CDR2 sequences are SGHTA and FQGNSA. Trimming cost V 6 bases and J 2 bases; bases outside gene matches: 4. The CDR3 extends over 14 amino acids. The DNA of the CDR3 is TGTGCCAGCAGTCGGGACAGGTCCACAGATACGCAGTATTTT. This codes for CASSRDRSTDTQYF.

The J gene is TRBJ2-1, the V gene TRBV2; D unresolved. Germline V gene data show CDR1 as SNHLY and CDR2 as FYNNEI. V lost 4 bases and J 3 bases, leaving 7 bases between the germline ends. This CDR3 spans 13 amino acids. The chain's CDR3 is CASSGVGYNEQFF. The CDR3 DNA follows: TGTGCCAGCAGTGGGGTAGGCTACAATGAGCAGTTCTTC. Variable domain in full (rest from reference TRBV2 and TRBJ2-1): EPEVTQTPSHQVTQMGQEVILRCVPISNHLYFYWYRQILGQKVEFLVSFYNNEISEKSEIFDDQFSVERPDGSNFTLKIRSTKLEDSAMYFCASSGVGYNEQFFGPGTRLTVL.